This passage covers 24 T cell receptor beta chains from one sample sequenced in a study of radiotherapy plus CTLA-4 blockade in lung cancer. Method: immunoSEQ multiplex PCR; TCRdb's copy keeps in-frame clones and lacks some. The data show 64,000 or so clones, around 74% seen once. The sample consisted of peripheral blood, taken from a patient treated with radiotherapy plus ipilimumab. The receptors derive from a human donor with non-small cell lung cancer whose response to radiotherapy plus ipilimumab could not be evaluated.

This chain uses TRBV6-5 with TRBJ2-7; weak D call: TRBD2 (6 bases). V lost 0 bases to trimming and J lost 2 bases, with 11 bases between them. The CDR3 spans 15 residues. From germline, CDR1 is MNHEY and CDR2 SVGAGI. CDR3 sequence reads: CASSYSGTSPYEQYF. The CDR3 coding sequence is TGTGCCAGCAGTTACTCCGGGACTTCTCCCTACGAGCAGTACTTC.

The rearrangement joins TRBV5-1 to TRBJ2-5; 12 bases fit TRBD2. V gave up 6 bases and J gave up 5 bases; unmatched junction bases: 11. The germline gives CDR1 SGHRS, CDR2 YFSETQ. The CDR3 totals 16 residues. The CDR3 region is CASTRTSGVVGETQYF. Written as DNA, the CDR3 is TGCGCCAGCACCAGGACTAGCGGGGTGGTTGGGGAGACCCAGTACTTC.

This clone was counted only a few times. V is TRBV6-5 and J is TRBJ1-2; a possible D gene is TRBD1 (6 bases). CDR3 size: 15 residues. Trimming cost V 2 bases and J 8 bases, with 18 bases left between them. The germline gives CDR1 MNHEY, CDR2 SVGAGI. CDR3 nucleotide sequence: TGTGCCAGCAGTTACCCAGGGGCCCGATTGGTAGGCTACACCTTC. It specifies CASSYPGARLVGYTF.

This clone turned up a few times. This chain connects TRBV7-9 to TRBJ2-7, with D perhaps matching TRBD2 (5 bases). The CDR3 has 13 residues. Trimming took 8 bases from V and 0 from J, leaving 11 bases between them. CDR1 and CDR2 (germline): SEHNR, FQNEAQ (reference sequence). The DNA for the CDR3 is TGTGCCAGCGCCTCGGGGAGCTCCTACGAGCAGTACTTC. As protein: CASASGSSYEQYF.

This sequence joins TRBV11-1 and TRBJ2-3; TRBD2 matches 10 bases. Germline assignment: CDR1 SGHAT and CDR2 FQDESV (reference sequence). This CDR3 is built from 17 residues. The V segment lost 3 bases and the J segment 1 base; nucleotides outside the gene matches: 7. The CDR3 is CASSLRVTSGGTDTQYF. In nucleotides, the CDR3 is TGTGCCAGCAGCTTGAGAGTTACTAGCGGGGGCACAGATACGCAGTATTTT. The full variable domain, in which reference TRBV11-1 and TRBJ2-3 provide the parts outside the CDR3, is EAEVAQSPRYKITEKSQAVAFWCDPISGHATLYWYRQILGQGPELLVQFQDESVVDDSQLPKDRFSAERLKGVDSTLKIQPAELGDSAMYLCASSLRVTSGGTDTQYFGPGTRLTVL.

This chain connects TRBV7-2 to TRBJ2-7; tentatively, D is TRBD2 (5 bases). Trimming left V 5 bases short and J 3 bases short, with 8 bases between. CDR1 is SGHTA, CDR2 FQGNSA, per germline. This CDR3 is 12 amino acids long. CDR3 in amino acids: CASSRRGYEQYF. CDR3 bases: TGTGCCAGCAGCCGTCGGGGCTACGAGCAGTACTTC.

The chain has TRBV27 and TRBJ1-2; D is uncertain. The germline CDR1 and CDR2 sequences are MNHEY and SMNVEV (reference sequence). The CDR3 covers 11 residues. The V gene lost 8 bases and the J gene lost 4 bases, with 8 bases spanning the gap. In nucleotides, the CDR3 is TGTGCCAGCGGTAGTTTCTATGGCTACACCTTC. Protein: CASGSFYGYTF.

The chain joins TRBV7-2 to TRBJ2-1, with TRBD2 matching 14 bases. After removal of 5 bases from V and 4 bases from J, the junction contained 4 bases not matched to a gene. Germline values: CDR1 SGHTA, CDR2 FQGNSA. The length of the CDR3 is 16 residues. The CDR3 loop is CASSQGLAGVYNEQFF. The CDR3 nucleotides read TGTGCCAGCAGCCAGGGACTAGCGGGGGTATACAATGAGCAGTTCTTC.

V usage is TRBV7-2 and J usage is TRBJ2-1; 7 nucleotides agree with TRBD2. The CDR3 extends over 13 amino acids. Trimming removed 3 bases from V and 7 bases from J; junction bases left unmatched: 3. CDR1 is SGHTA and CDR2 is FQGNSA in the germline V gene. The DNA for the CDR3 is TGTGCCAGCAGCTTGGGCGGGAGTAATGAGCAGTTCTTC. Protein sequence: CASSLGGSNEQFF.

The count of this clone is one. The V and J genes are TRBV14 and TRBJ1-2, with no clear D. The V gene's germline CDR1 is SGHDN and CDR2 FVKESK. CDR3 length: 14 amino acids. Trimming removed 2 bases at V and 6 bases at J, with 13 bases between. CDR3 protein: CASSQQPIGDGYTF. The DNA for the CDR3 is TGTGCCAGCAGCCAACAGCCCATCGGGGATGGCTACACCTTC.

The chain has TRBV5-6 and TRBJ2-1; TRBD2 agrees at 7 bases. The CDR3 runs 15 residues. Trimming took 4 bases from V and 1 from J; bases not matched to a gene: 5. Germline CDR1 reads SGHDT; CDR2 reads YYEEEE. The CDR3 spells CASSPGDYSYNEQFF. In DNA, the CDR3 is TGTGCCAGCAGCCCGGGGGACTATTCCTACAATGAGCAGTTCTTC.

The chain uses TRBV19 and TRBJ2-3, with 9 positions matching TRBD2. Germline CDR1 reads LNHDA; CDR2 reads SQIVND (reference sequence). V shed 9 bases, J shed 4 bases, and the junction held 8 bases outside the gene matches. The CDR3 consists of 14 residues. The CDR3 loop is CASRPSGGSDTQYF. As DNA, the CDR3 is TGTGCCAGCCGGCCCAGCGGGGGGTCAGATACGCAGTATTTT. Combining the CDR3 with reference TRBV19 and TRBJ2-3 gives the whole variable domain DGGITQSPKYLFRKEGQNVTLSCEQNLNHDAMYWYRQDPGQGLRLIYYSQIVNDFQKGDIAEGYSVSREKKESFPLTVTSAQKNPTAFYLCASRPSGGSDTQYFGPGTRLTVL.

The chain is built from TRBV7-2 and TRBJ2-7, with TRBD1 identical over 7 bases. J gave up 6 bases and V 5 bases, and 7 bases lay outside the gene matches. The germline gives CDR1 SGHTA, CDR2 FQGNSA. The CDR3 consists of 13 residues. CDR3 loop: CASSRDRHSEQYF. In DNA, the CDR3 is TGTGCCAGCAGCCGGGACAGACATTCCGAGCAGTACTTC.

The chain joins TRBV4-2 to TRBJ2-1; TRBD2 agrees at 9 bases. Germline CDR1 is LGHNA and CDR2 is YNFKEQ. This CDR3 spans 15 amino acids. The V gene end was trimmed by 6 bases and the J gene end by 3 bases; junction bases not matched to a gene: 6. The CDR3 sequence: CASRGQREVYNEQFF. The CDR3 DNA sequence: TGTGCCAGCAGAGGACAGCGGGAGGTCTACAATGAGCAGTTCTTC.

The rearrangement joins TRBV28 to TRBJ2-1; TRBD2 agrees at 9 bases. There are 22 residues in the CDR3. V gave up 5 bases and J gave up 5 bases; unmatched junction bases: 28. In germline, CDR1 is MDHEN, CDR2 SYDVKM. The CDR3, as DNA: TGTGCCAGCAGTGCCTCAGGCTTGACAGTGGGGTTCCGTTTAGCGGGGGACAATGAGCAGTTCTTC. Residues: CASSASGLTVGFRLAGDNEQFF.

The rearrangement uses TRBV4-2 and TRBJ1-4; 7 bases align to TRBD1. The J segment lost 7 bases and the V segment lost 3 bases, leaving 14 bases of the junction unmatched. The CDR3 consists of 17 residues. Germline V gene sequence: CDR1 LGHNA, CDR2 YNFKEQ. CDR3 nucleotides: TGTGCCAGCAGCCAGGACCCCCCGGGACAGTCGGGTGAAAAACTGTTTTTT. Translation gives CASSQDPPGQSGEKLFF.

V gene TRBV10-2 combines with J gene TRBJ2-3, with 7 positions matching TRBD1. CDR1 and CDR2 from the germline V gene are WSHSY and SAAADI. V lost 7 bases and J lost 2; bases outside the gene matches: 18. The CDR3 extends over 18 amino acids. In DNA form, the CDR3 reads TGCGCCAGCACCGCCGACAGGGAATTTGGACAGACCACAGATACGCAGTATTTT. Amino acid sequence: CASTADREFGQTTDTQYF.

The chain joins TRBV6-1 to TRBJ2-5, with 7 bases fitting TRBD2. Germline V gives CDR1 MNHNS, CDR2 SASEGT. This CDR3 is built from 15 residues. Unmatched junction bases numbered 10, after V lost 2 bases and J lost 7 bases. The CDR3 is CASSELPRGGSTQYF. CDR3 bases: TGTGCCAGCAGTGAATTGCCTCGGGGAGGGTCGACCCAGTACTTC.

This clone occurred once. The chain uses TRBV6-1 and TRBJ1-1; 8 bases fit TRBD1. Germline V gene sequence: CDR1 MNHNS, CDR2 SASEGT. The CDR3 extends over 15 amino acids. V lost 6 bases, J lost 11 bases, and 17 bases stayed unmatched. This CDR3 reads CASRGPGQVPTMAFF. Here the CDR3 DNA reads TGTGCCAGCAGGGGGCCGGGACAGGTCCCAACGATGGCTTTCTTT.

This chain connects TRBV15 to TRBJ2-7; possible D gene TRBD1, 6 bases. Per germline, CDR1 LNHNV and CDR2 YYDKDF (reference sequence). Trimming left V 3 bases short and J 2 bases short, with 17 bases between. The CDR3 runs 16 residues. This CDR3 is CATSSLGDRSPYEQYF. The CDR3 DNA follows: TGTGCCACCAGCAGTTTGGGCGACAGGTCTCCCTACGAGCAGTACTTC.

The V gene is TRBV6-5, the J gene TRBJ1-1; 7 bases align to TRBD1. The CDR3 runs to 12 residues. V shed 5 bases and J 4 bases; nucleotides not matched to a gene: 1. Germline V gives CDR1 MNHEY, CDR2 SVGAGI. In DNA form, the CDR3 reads TGTGCCAGCAGTGCAGGGGGCACTGAAGCTTTCTTT. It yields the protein CASSAGGTEAFF.

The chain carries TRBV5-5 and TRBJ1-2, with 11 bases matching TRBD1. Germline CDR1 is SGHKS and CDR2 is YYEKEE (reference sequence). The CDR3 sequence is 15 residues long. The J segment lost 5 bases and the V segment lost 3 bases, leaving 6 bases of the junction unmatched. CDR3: CASSSGQGAEYGYTF. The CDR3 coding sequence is TGTGCCAGCAGCTCCGGACAGGGGGCAGAGTATGGCTACACCTTC.

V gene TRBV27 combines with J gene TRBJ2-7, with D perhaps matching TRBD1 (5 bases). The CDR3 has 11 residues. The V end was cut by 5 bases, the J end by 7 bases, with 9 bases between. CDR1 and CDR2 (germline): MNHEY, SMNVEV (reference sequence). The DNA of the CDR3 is TGTGCCAGCAGTCAGGGTGGGGAGCAGTACTTC. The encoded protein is CASSQGGEQYF.

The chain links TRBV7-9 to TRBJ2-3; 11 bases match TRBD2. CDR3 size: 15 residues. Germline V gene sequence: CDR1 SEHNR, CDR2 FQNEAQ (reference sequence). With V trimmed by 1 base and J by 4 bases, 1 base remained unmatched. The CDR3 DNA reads TGTGCCAGCAGCTTAGTAGCGGGAGGGCCAGATACGCAGTATTTT. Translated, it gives CASSLVAGGPDTQYF.